Presented here are 14 T cell receptor beta chains from one specimen sequenced in a study of blood T cell repertoires in COVID-19. The table came from immunoSEQ multiplex PCR; TCRdb's copy has only in-frame clones and leaves some out. The sample holds 290,000 or so clones; more than 80% are singletons and the top ten take 0.9% to 1.2%. Sequencing was carried out using PBMCs or T cells enriched from blood (not recorded which). These receptor sequences come from a woman aged 25 to 39 who had recovered from COVID-19.

The V and J genes are TRBV9 and TRBJ2-7; TRBD2 agrees at 9 bases. This CDR3 has 18 amino acids. The J segment lost 5 bases and the V segment lost 4 bases, leaving 19 bases of the junction unmatched. Germline CDR1 and CDR2: SGDLS and YYNGEE. The CDR3 bases are TGTGCCAGCAGCCTGGGCAGGGCCCCAGCGGGAGGTTCCAACGAGCAGTACTTC. Translation gives CASSLGRAPAGGSNEQYF.

The chain carries TRBV15 and TRBJ2-1; TRBD2 aligns across 10 bases. Unmatched junction bases numbered 12, after V lost 0 bases and J lost 10 bases. Germline V gene sequence: CDR1 LNHNV, CDR2 YYDKDF (reference sequence). CDR3 size: 17 residues. The CDR3: CATSRDLTAGGFGEQFF. The CDR3 DNA sequence: TGTGCCACCAGCAGAGATTTGACAGCGGGAGGGTTCGGGGAGCAGTTCTTC.

The chain employs TRBV10-2 and TRBJ2-7; D possibly corresponds to TRBD2 (6 bases). This CDR3 is built from 12 residues. Trimming cost V 9 bases and J 6 bases, with 15 bases left between them. Germline assignment: CDR1 WSHSY and CDR2 SAAADI. CDR3: CASTGTQGEQYF. CDR3 in DNA: TGCGCCAGTACCGGGACTCAAGGCGAGCAGTACTTC.

This chain uses TRBV15 with TRBJ1-3; tentative D call: TRBD1 (5 bases). The CDR3 sequence is 13 residues long. V was cut by 5 bases and J by 4 bases, with 9 bases left in between. The V gene's germline CDR1 is LNHNV and CDR2 YYDKDF (reference sequence). The CDR3, as DNA: TGTGCCACCAGCGACAGAGCGGGAAACACCATATATTTT. This encodes CATSDRAGNTIYF.

The DNA of the CDR3 is TGTGCCTGGAGTGTCAACCGGGACTTCCTTATTAACACCGGGGAGCTGTTTTTT. Its protein is CAWSVNRDFLINTGELFF. The rearrangement joins TRBV30 to TRBJ2-2; D is perhaps TRBD2 (6 bases). The CDR3 extends over 18 amino acids. Germline values: CDR1 GTSNPN, CDR2 SVGIG (reference sequence). V shed 0 bases and J shed 2 bases, with 19 bases lying between them.

The V and J genes are TRBV28 and TRBJ1-4; D remains unclear. V lost 2 bases and J lost 8, with 12 bases in between. This CDR3 has 14 amino acids. Germline values: CDR1 MDHEN, CDR2 SYDVKM. CDR3 sequence reads: CASSLGGPREKLFF. For the CDR3, the DNA is TGTGCCAGCAGTTTAGGAGGGCCTCGGGAAAAACTGTTTTTT. Variable domain in full (rest from reference TRBV28 and TRBJ1-4): DVKVTQSSRYLVKRTGEKVFLECVQDMDHENMFWYRQDPGLGLRLIYFSYDVKMKEKGDIPEGYSVSREKKERFSLILESASTNQTSMYLCASSLGGPREKLFFGSGTQLSVL.

J is TRBJ1-2 and V is TRBV29-1, with TRBD1 matching over 8 bases. Germline V lookup: CDR1 SQVTM, CDR2 ANQGSEA. With V trimmed by 6 bases and J by 5 bases, 5 bases remained unmatched. The CDR3 runs 12 residues. The CDR3, as DNA: TGCAGCGTGGATGGACAGGGATATGGCTACACCTTC. Its protein is CSVDGQGYGYTF.

This chain joins TRBV10-3 and TRBJ2-1; 11 nucleotides line up with TRBD2. Germline V gene sequence: CDR1 ENHRY, CDR2 SYGVKD. This CDR3 has 14 amino acids. J lost 9 bases, V lost 11 bases, and 12 bases had no gene match. CDR3 region: CASKTSGTAGEQFF. As DNA, the CDR3 is TGTGCCTCGAAGACTAGCGGGACCGCGGGTGAGCAGTTCTTC.

The V and J genes are TRBV7-9 and TRBJ1-1; 10 nucleotides match TRBD1. The CDR3 contains 17 residues. The junction had 10 bases not matched to a gene; V was cut back by 5 bases and J by 1 base. Germline V gives CDR1 SEHNR, CDR2 FQNEAQ (reference sequence). For the CDR3, the DNA is TGTGCCAGCAGCACACCATTGACAGGGGGCAGGAACACTGAAGCTTTCTTT. Protein: CASSTPLTGGRNTEAFF.

This chain joins TRBV28 and TRBJ2-3; unclear D gene. Germline V gene data show CDR1 as MDHEN and CDR2 as SYDVKM. The CDR3 runs 15 residues. V was pared by 5 bases and J by 2 bases, with 14 bases between. Here the CDR3 reads CASSPVRSSTDTQYF. As DNA, the CDR3 is TGTGCCAGCAGTCCCGTTCGGAGTTCCACAGATACGCAGTATTTT.

This clone was seen once. J is TRBJ1-6 and V is TRBV27; 10 bases are a match to TRBD1. Unmatched junction bases numbered 6, after V lost 5 bases and J lost 11 bases. The CDR3 has 14 residues. The V gene's germline CDR1 is MNHEY and CDR2 SMNVEV (reference sequence). The CDR3 DNA reads as TGTGCCAGCAGTCCTCGGGACAGGGGAACACCCCTCCACTTT. Translated, it gives CASSPRDRGTPLHF.

This chain joins TRBV18 and TRBJ1-5, with TRBD1 matching 8 bases. Germline V gene lookup returns CDR1 KGHSH and CDR2 LQKENI. This CDR3 comprises 17 residues. Unmatched junction bases numbered 11, after V lost 2 bases and J lost 5 bases. The CDR3 DNA is TGTGCCAGCTCACCAAGGCAGGGGGCTGGGAGGGATCAGCCCCAGCATTTT. Protein sequence: CASSPRQGAGRDQPQHF.

This clone was detected once. The chain uses TRBV5-1 and TRBJ1-1; 7 nucleotides align to TRBD1. This CDR3 is built from 15 residues. With V trimmed by 0 bases and J by 3 bases, 5 bases remained unmatched. Germline-derived CDR1 and CDR2 are SGHRS and YFSETQ. The CDR3 region has the DNA TGCGCCAGCAGCTTGGAGACAGGGTGGGACACTGAAGCTTTCTTT. Protein product: CASSLETGWDTEAFF.

The chain recombines TRBV12-3 or TRBV12-4 with TRBJ1-5, with TRBD1 as a possible D gene (6 bases). The CDR3 has 13 residues. Deletions cut 6 bases from V and 4 bases from J, with 10 bases between. CDR3 nucleotides: TGTGCCAGCAGGGAGGACAGAAATCAGCCCCAGCATTTT. This sequence encodes CASREDRNQPQHF.